This passage covers 19 T cell receptor beta chains from one sample sequenced in a study of T cells after yellow fever vaccination. Each CDR3 protein gets one entry after TCRdb re-called the 5' RACE reads with MiXCR. The sample comprises 60,000 or so distinct CDR3 sequences, approximately 7.7% of which are singletons, and around 44% rests with the top ten. Sequencing used CD8+ T cells sorted from PBMCs, obtained on the day of the first yellow fever vaccination. Source of these receptors: a man in his late teens or twenties who received the YFV17D yellow fever vaccine.

The gene calls are TRBV10-3 and TRBJ1-6; possible D gene TRBD1, 5 bases. V dropped 2 bases and J dropped 14 bases, with 13 bases sitting between them. CDR3 length: 13 residues. Germline assignment: CDR1 ENHRY and CDR2 SYGVKD. The DNA for the CDR3 is TGTGCCATCAGTGAGGAACGGGGCTGGTCCCTCCACTTT. Encoded protein: CAISEERGWSLHF.

This clonotype was recorded a few times. This rearrangement joins TRBV18 to TRBJ1-5; D not resolved. This CDR3 comprises 16 residues. The V gene's germline CDR1 is KGHSH and CDR2 LQKENI. The V end was cut by 1 base, the J end by 3 bases, with 13 bases between. The CDR3 sequence: CASSPQRDLYNQPQHF. In DNA form, the CDR3 reads TGTGCCAGCTCACCACAAAGGGATCTCTACAATCAGCCCCAGCATTTT.

This clonotype was observed many times. The chain employs TRBV20-1 and TRBJ2-1; the D is unclear. V was clipped by 5 bases and J by 1 base, with 9 bases between them. CDR3 length: 13 amino acids. Germline V gene sequence: CDR1 DFQATT, CDR2 SNEGSKA (reference sequence). The CDR3 is CSAQDDSYNEQFF. The CDR3 DNA reads as TGCAGTGCTCAGGACGATTCCTACAATGAGCAGTTCTTC.

This clonotype was detected many times. The chain employs TRBV29-1 and TRBJ2-1; 8 positions match TRBD1. This CDR3 is 14 amino acids long. V was pared by 6 bases and J by 10 bases, with 14 bases of the junction left unmatched. In germline, CDR1 is SQVTM, CDR2 ANQGSEA. CDR3 sequence reads: CSVDREIPNMEQFF. The CDR3 DNA is TGCAGCGTGGACAGGGAAATACCTAACATGGAGCAGTTCTTC.

This chain joins TRBV3-1 and TRBJ2-5, with 9 bases aligning to TRBD1. Germline CDR1 LGHDT, CDR2 YNNKEL (reference sequence). The CDR3 contains 15 residues. The ends lost 4 bases at V and 0 bases at J; junction bases unmatched: 3. This CDR3 is CASSLGQGNQETQYF. CDR3 DNA sequence: TGTGCCAGCAGCCTCGGACAGGGGAACCAAGAGACCCAGTACTTC.

The rearrangement joins TRBV12-3 or TRBV12-4 to TRBJ1-1; no clear D. The CDR3 consists of 14 residues. The germline V and J ends were trimmed by 7 bases and 2 bases, with 14 bases remaining between them. The CDR3 bases are TGTGCCAGCATCTCAGGACGGCTAAACACTGAAGCTTTCTTT. It codes for CASISGRLNTEAFF.

This clonotype was counted many times. The rearrangement joins TRBV4-3 to TRBJ1-4; D call uncertain. Germline CDR1 reads LGHNA; CDR2 reads YSLEER. V dropped 3 bases and J dropped 6 bases, with 11 bases sitting between them. CDR3 size: 14 residues. CDR3: CASSHRLSDEKLFF. DNA for the CDR3: TGCGCCAGCAGCCACCGACTAAGCGATGAAAAACTGTTTTTT.

The table lists this clonotype with a few counts. CDR3 region: CASSYSPSGPDYNEQFF. The CDR3 nucleotides are TGTGCCAGCAGTTACTCGCCTAGCGGTCCTGACTACAATGAGCAGTTCTTC. J is TRBJ2-1 and V is TRBV6-2 or TRBV6-3; 7 nucleotides line up with TRBD2. Looked up from germline, CDR1 is MNHEY and CDR2 is SVGEGT. After removal of 0 bases from V and 3 bases from J, the junction contained 8 bases not matched to a gene. The CDR3 loop spans 17 amino acids.

This clonotype was detected a few times. The chain combines TRBV12-3 or TRBV12-4 with TRBJ1-2; 8 nucleotides agree with TRBD1. The CDR3 is 14 amino acids. Unmatched junction bases numbered 10, after V lost 6 bases and J lost 7 bases. CDR3 coding DNA: TGTGCCAGCAGCCCCTATGGACAGGGTGGTGGCTACACCTTC. Encoded protein: CASSPYGQGGGYTF.

This clonotype was picked up a small number of times. The genes are TRBV9 and TRBJ2-3; 10 bases fit TRBD2. CDR1 is SGDLS and CDR2 is YYNGEE in the germline V gene. This CDR3 comprises 18 residues. V lost 0 bases and J lost 0; bases outside the gene matches: 7. The CDR3 region has the DNA TGTGCCAGCAGCGTAGGGCTAGCGGGGGCCAAGAGCACAGATACGCAGTATTTT. This encodes CASSVGLAGAKSTDTQYF.

This chain links TRBV7-2 with TRBJ1-1, with D unresolved. Germline loops: CDR1 SGHTA, CDR2 FQGNSA. V lost 5 bases, J lost 6 bases, and 13 bases lay in between. The CDR3 runs to 13 residues. The CDR3 loop is CASSPTNLAEAFF. The CDR3 nucleotides are TGTGCCAGCAGCCCCACAAATCTGGCTGAAGCTTTCTTT. The whole variable domain, remainder taken from reference TRBV7-2 and TRBJ1-1, is GAGVSQSPSNKVTEKGKDVELRCDPISGHTALYWYRQSLGQGLEFLIYFQGNSAPDKSGLPSDRFSAERTGGSVSTLTIQRTQQEDSAVYLCASSPTNLAEAFFGQGTRLTVV.

Comment on this clonotype: One base away lies a much larger clone, so this may be a sequencing read error. The chain joins TRBV10-3 to TRBJ2-7; possible D gene TRBD1, 6 bases. From germline, CDR1 is ENHRY and CDR2 SYGVKD. CDR3 length: 16 amino acids. The CDR3 sequence is CAISGDDRIDSYDQYF. DNA of the CDR3: TGTGCCATCAGTGGGGACGACAGGATCGACTCCTACGACCAGTACTTC.

The table lists this clonotype with many counts. V usage is TRBV20-1 and J usage is TRBJ2-5; TRBD1 matches at 7 bases. CDR1 and CDR2 from the germline V gene are DFQATT and SNEGSKA (reference sequence). There are 14 residues in the CDR3. After removal of 5 bases from V and 5 bases from J, the junction contained 11 bases not matched to a gene. As DNA, the CDR3 is TGCAGTGCTCGCAGGGGGAGCAATTGGGAGACCCAGTACTTC. It codes for CSARRGSNWETQYF.

This clonotype turned up a few times. V is TRBV20-1 and J is TRBJ2-7, with 9 bases identical to TRBD1. The ends lost 5 bases at V and 1 base at J; junction bases unmatched: 3. CDR3 size: 13 residues. CDR1 and CDR2 from the germline V gene are DFQATT and SNEGSKA (reference sequence). CDR3 sequence (DNA): TGCAGTGCTCCCGACAGGGGGTCCTACGAGCAGTACTTC. Encoded protein: CSAPDRGSYEQYF.

The V and J genes are TRBV9 and TRBJ2-3; D possibly corresponds to TRBD1 (6 bases). V was trimmed by 3 bases and J by 6 bases, leaving 17 bases between them. The CDR3 covers 15 residues. CDR1 and CDR2 (germline): SGDLS, YYNGEE. CDR3 in DNA: TGTGCCAGCAGCGAAACAGGGAGTTTTATCGATACGCAGTATTTT. This gives the protein CASSETGSFIDTQYF.

This clonotype was observed at least ten times. This CDR3 reads CASSAGLSSYNEQFF. CDR3 nucleotides: TGTGCCAGCAGCGCGGGACTCAGCTCCTACAATGAGCAGTTCTTC. The chain is built from TRBV9 and TRBJ2-1, with D maybe TRBD2 (6 bases). V lost 3 bases and J lost 0, with 10 bases in between. Looked up from germline, CDR1 is SGDLS and CDR2 is YYNGEE. The CDR3 totals 15 residues.

In its sample, this clonotype was seen many times. The rearrangement joins TRBV21-1 to TRBJ1-5; the D call of TRBD1 is as the table states it, not checked on the DNA. TRBV21-1 constitutes a pseudogene. The CDR3 runs 17 residues. The CDR3, as DNA: TGTGCCAGCAGACGAGGAACAGGGGGCGAAAGGTCTCAGCCCCAGCATTTT. Its protein is CASRRGTGGERSQPQHF.

This clonotype was counted many times. The rearrangement uses TRBV19 and TRBJ2-7; 9 positions match TRBD1. There are 15 residues in the CDR3. V lost 6 bases, J lost 2 bases, and 8 bases stayed unmatched. The germline CDR1 and CDR2 sequences are LNHDA and SQIVND (reference sequence). The CDR3 is CASSTSGQGPYEQYF. CDR3 in DNA: TGTGCCAGTAGCACTTCCGGACAGGGGCCCTACGAGCAGTACTTC.

The chain carries TRBV5-4 and TRBJ2-7; D possibly corresponds to TRBD1 (5 bases). There are 16 residues in the CDR3. The germline V gene has CDR1 SGHNT and CDR2 YYREEE (reference sequence). Trimming removed 2 bases at V and 2 bases at J, with 17 bases between. CDR3 in amino acids: CASSLKEDRPAYEQYF. CDR3 coding DNA: TGTGCCAGCAGCTTAAAGGAAGACAGACCAGCCTACGAGCAGTACTTC.